Presented here are 22 T cell receptor beta chains from one specimen sequenced in a study of T cell responses to AZD1222 COVID-19 vaccine. Assay: immunoSEQ multiplex PCR; the TCRdb copy retains only in-frame clones and omits some. The data contain about 96,000 clones, roughly nine tenths of them singletons. Sequencing used peripheral blood, obtained on day 0 of AZD1222 vaccination. The origin of the receptors is an adult in good health.

The chain carries TRBV28 and TRBJ2-7, with 8 bases that match TRBD2. CDR1 and CDR2 from the germline V gene are MDHEN and SYDVKM. With V trimmed by 5 bases and J by 3 bases, 6 bases remained unmatched. The CDR3 is 14 amino acids. CDR3 sequence: CASSGVSGIYEQYF. The DNA for the CDR3 is TGTGCCAGCAGTGGTGTTAGCGGGATCTACGAGCAGTACTTC.

The chain combines TRBV7-2 with TRBJ2-4; the D call may be TRBD1 or TRBD2 (5 bases each). V was clipped by 5 bases and J by 6 bases, with 14 bases between them. The germline V gene encodes CDR1 SGHTA and CDR2 FQGNSA. This CDR3 has 14 amino acids. In nucleotides, the CDR3 is TGTGCCAGCAGCCCCCAGAGTGGGGGAAACATTCAGTACTTC. It translates to CASSPQSGGNIQYF.

Concerning this clone: One junction end disagrees with the germline gene, perhaps due to a read error. The chain joins TRBV7-7 to TRBJ2-7, with D possibly being TRBD1 or TRBD2 (5 bases each). This CDR3 is 14 amino acids long. CDR1 and CDR2 (germline): SSHAT, FNYEAQ (reference sequence). DNA for the CDR3: TGTGCTAGCAGCCAGGGACCCAACCCCGACGAGCAGTACTTC. This translates into CASSQGPNPDEQYF.

CDR3 amino acids: CASSPDRGGTEAFF. CDR3 sequence (DNA): TGTGCCAGCAGCCCGGACAGAGGGGGGACTGAAGCTTTCTTT. The chain links TRBV7-3 to TRBJ1-1; a weak D match, TRBD1 (6 bases). The CDR3 runs to 14 residues. Germline assignment: CDR1 SGHTA and CDR2 FQGTGA. The ends were cut back, 5 bases at V and 5 bases at J, with 15 bases in the middle.

V and J are TRBV3-1 (or the pseudogene TRBV3-2) and TRBJ1-4; no firm D call. The CDR3 sequence is 14 residues long. In germline, CDR1 is LGHDT, CDR2 YNNKEL (reference sequence). V was trimmed by 1 base and J by 3 bases, leaving 6 bases between them. The chain's CDR3 is CASSQGGANEKLFF. The CDR3 bases are TGTGCCAGCAGCCAAGGTGGAGCTAATGAAAAACTGTTTTTT.

V and J are TRBV3-1 (or the pseudogene TRBV3-2) and TRBJ1-3, with a tentative D call TRBD1 (6 bases). V lost 2 bases and J lost 9, with 11 bases in between. The CDR3 sequence is 13 residues long. CDR1 and CDR2 from the germline V gene are LGHDT and YNNKEL (reference sequence). CDR3 sequence (DNA): TGTGCCAGCAGCCAAAGGGGGGCGACCACCATATATTTT. Its protein product is CASSQRGATTIYF.

The CDR3 DNA is TGTGCCAGTAGGCAATACGGGACTAGCGGGATCTACGAGCAGTACTTC. This sequence encodes CASRQYGTSGIYEQYF. V and J are TRBV19 and TRBJ2-7; 13 bases are a match to TRBD2. Trimming took 6 bases from V and 3 from J; bases not matched to a gene: 8. From germline, CDR1 is LNHDA and CDR2 SQIVND (reference sequence). The CDR3 is 16 amino acids.

The chain's CDR3 is CASSPGTEQYF. In DNA, the CDR3 is TGTGCCAGCAGTCCAGGGACCGAGCAGTACTTC. The V gene is TRBV28, the J gene TRBJ2-7; D assignment may be TRBD1 or TRBD2 (5 bases each). With 5 bases removed from V and 6 bases from J, the gap between germline ends came to 8 bases. There are 11 residues in the CDR3. Germline values: CDR1 MDHEN, CDR2 SYDVKM.

The chain carries TRBV28 and TRBJ1-5; D might be TRBD1 (5 bases). V lost 2 bases, J lost 5 bases, and 7 bases lay in between. The CDR3 spans 13 residues. The germline V gene has CDR1 MDHEN and CDR2 SYDVKM. CDR3 loop: CASSLQGYQPQHF. In DNA, the CDR3 is TGTGCCAGCAGTTTACAGGGTTATCAGCCCCAGCATTTT.

This clone has a handful of counts. The chain recombines TRBV19 with TRBJ2-1, with D possibly being TRBD1 or TRBD2 (6 bases each). V lost 5 bases and J 6 bases, leaving 11 bases between the germline ends. The CDR3 length is 13 residues. The germline V gene encodes CDR1 LNHDA and CDR2 SQIVND (reference sequence). Here the CDR3 reads CASSSRGGNEQFF. DNA for the CDR3: TGTGCCAGTAGTTCCAGGGGAGGCAATGAGCAGTTCTTC.

Only one count was recorded for this clone. This chain links TRBV28 with TRBJ2-1, with 11 positions matching TRBD1. The ends lost 1 base at V and 6 bases at J; junction bases unmatched: 2. CDR3 length equals 15 residues. Germline CDR1 and CDR2: MDHEN and SYDVKM. The CDR3 here is CASSLLGTGGNEQFF. DNA of the CDR3: TGTGCCAGCAGTTTATTAGGGACAGGGGGCAATGAGCAGTTCTTC. Full variable domain (remainder filled in from reference TRBV28 and TRBJ2-1): DVKVTQSSRYLVKRTGEKVFLECVQDMDHENMFWYRQDPGLGLRLIYFSYDVKMKEKGDIPEGYSVSREKKERFSLILESASTNQTSMYLCASSLLGTGGNEQFFGPGTRLTVL.

This clone was detected a few times. The chain carries TRBV2 and TRBJ1-3; 7 bases are shared with TRBD1. The germline CDR1 and CDR2 sequences are SNHLY and FYNNEI. With V trimmed by 6 bases and J by 8 bases, 13 bases remained unmatched. The CDR3 loop spans 15 amino acids. CDR3 DNA: TGTGCCAGCAGCCGCCCCCGAGGGGGCAGTTACACCATATATTTT. The encoded protein is CASSRPRGGSYTIYF.

The rearrangement uses TRBV6-5 and TRBJ1-2, with 7 bases identical to TRBD1. The CDR3 is 13 amino acids. From germline, CDR1 is MNHEY and CDR2 SVGAGI. V lost 4 bases to trimming and J lost 2 bases; unmatched junction nucleotides: 1. The chain's CDR3 is CASSSTGNYGYTF. The CDR3 nucleotides are TGTGCCAGCAGTTCGACAGGGAACTATGGCTACACCTTC.

This clone has more than one count but fewer than ten. The chain links TRBV5-1 to TRBJ2-1; 10 bases line up with TRBD2. Per the germline V gene, CDR1 is SGHRS and CDR2 is YFSETQ. The trim removed 4 bases at V and 4 bases at J, leaving 5 bases unmatched. CDR3 length: 15 amino acids. CDR3 region: CASSAGTSEYNEQFF. The CDR3 DNA reads TGCGCCAGCAGCGCCGGGACTAGCGAGTACAATGAGCAGTTCTTC.

CDR3 loop: CASSPVGLIGANVLTF. CDR3 coding DNA: TGTGCCAGCAGTCCTGTAGGCCTTATAGGGGCCAACGTCCTGACTTTC. The J gene is TRBJ2-6, the V gene TRBV28; D gene unclear. Per the germline V gene, CDR1 is MDHEN and CDR2 is SYDVKM. The CDR3 length is 16 residues. Trimming took 5 bases from V and 4 from J, leaving 15 bases between them.

The chain carries TRBV29-1 and TRBJ2-3; D unclear. V was trimmed by 4 bases and J by 0 bases, leaving 11 bases between them. The CDR3 is made up of 14 amino acids. Germline CDR1 SQVTM, CDR2 ANQGSEA. The CDR3 loop is CSVATITSTDTQYF. Written as DNA, the CDR3 is TGCAGCGTTGCGACGATTACTAGCACAGATACGCAGTATTTT.

The rearrangement links TRBV6-2 or TRBV6-3 to TRBJ2-7, with D possibly TRBD2 on 5 matching bases. The CDR3 is 15 amino acids. Germline CDR1 is MNHEY and CDR2 is SVGEGT. The V gene lost 5 bases and the J gene lost 12 bases, with 26 bases spanning the gap. CDR3 sequence reads: CASSARTTKEWAGYF. Written as DNA, the CDR3 is TGTGCCAGCAGTGCTCGGACGACTAAGGAATGGGCGGGGTACTTC.

V usage is TRBV18 and J usage is TRBJ2-6, with 10 bases that match TRBD1. The CDR3 extends over 16 amino acids. Germline V gene lookup returns CDR1 KGHSH and CDR2 LQKENI. After removal of 2 bases from V and 2 bases from J, the junction contained 0 bases not matched to a gene. In DNA, the CDR3 is TGTGCCAGCTCACCAGGGACAGGGGCTGGGGCCAACGTCCTGACTTTC. Translation: CASSPGTGAGANVLTF.

The chain combines TRBV6-6 with TRBJ2-5; the match to TRBD2 covers 7 bases. The V gene end was trimmed by 6 bases and the J gene end by 5 bases; junction bases not matched to a gene: 3. The germline CDR1 and CDR2 sequences are MNHNY and SVGAGI (reference sequence). This CDR3 spans 12 amino acids. The CDR3 DNA reads TGTGCCAGCAGACCTAGCGGTGAGACCCAGTACTTC. It translates to CASRPSGETQYF.

This clone was detected only a few times. The chain carries TRBV5-8 and TRBJ1-2; D might be TRBD1 (5 bases). The CDR3 contains 13 residues. CDR1 SGHTS and CDR2 YDEGEE come from the germline V gene. V was trimmed by 2 bases and J by 4 bases, leaving 9 bases between them. In DNA, the CDR3 is TGTGCCAGCAGCTTTGGGGGTGTCTATGGCTACACCTTC. Amino acid sequence: CASSFGGVYGYTF.

The chain combines TRBV28 with TRBJ1-2; TRBD1 agrees at 9 bases. The germline V gene encodes CDR1 MDHEN and CDR2 SYDVKM. This CDR3 contains 13 residues. V was pared by 3 bases and J by 8 bases, with 4 bases of the junction left unmatched. The CDR3: CASSFAGQGGYTF. CDR3 in DNA: TGTGCCAGCAGTTTTGCAGGACAGGGGGGCTACACCTTC.

The chain uses TRBV18 and TRBJ2-1; 7 bases agree with TRBD1. The CDR3 extends over 16 amino acids. Germline V gene lookup returns CDR1 KGHSH and CDR2 LQKENI. Trimming removed 3 bases from V and 4 bases from J; junction bases left unmatched: 9. Here the CDR3 reads CASSPPGQTTYNEQFF. CDR3 in DNA: TGTGCCAGCTCACCCCCGGGACAGACAACTTACAATGAGCAGTTCTTC.